This T cell receptor (beta chain) was observed in a study of shared clonotypes between healthy human individuals. Turning to this clone: Its target is not known.

Each of the donors was a healthy adult who was HIV-negative and had not had a recent acute infection or vaccination. Adults of Caucasian background living in Nashville, Tennessee made up all donors. Study results and limitations: Clonotype sharing among donors was thought likely to change with sequencing depth. The naive CD4 repertoires of a few donors were compared, and around 5% of clonotypes were shared.

Sequencing was performed with immunoSEQ multiplex PCR; in TCRdb, only in-frame clones are kept and a portion is missing. This table holds about 990,000 clones, 78% found once. This receptor was taken from a young man in good health. Some clones in this sample may be carry-over from other donors' samples. The sequenced material came from memory CD4+ T cells from PBMCs. Sample subset: CD45RA-negative fraction.

CDR3 loop: CASSVRGANTEAFF. CDR3 nucleotides: TGTGCCAGCAGTGTACGGGGGGCGAACACTGAAGCTTTCTTT. The V and J genes are TRBV27 and TRBJ1-1, with TRBD1 as a possible D gene (6 bases). Trimming left V 5 bases short and J 1 base short, with 11 bases between. In germline, CDR1 is MNHEY, CDR2 SMNVEV (reference sequence). This CDR3 has 14 amino acids.